A selection of T cell receptor beta chains follows, all from one sample in a study of beta chain features in type 1 diabetes. TCRdb's copy holds only in-frame clones and misses some; the assay was immunoSEQ multiplex PCR. The sample lists 250,000 to 300,000 clones, more than 13% occurring once. The sample was naive CD4+ T cells from blood. Receptors were obtained from a man younger than 40 with type 1 diabetes. Both conserved end residues are part of each CDR3. Fields, in order: CDR3 DNA, CDR3 protein, V gene, J gene, clone size, D gene. A D gene is named only where the DNA matches it firmly. Not every row has a clone size; where given, it reads once, few, many or a size class.

cdr3_nt: TGTGCCAGCAGTTACTCGGGCGGGAGCCTAAACAATGAGCAGTTCTTC
cdr3_aa: CASSYSGGSLNNEQFF
v_call: TRBV6-5
j_call: TRBJ2-1
clone_size: few
d_call: TRBD2

cdr3_nt: TGTGCCAGTAGTACAGCCTCCACAGGGAACTATGGCTACACCTTC
cdr3_aa: CASSTASTGNYGYTF
v_call: TRBV19
j_call: TRBJ1-2
clone_size: few
d_call: -

cdr3_nt: TGTGCCAGTAGTATTGGCCCCCCCTACGAGCAGTACTTC
cdr3_aa: CASSIGPPYEQYF
v_call: TRBV19
j_call: TRBJ2-7
clone_size: -
d_call: -

cdr3_nt: TGTGCCAGCAGCTTGGGGACAGGGTATGGCTACACCTTC
cdr3_aa: CASSLGTGYGYTF
v_call: TRBV5-6
j_call: TRBJ1-2
clone_size: few
d_call: TRBD1

cdr3_nt: TGTGCCAGCGGACAGGGGAACACTGAAGCTTTCTTT
cdr3_aa: CASGQGNTEAFF
v_call: TRBV7-3
j_call: TRBJ1-1
clone_size: -
d_call: TRBD1

cdr3_nt: TGTGCCATCAGTTCCCTATCAGACAGATACGAGCAGTACTTC
cdr3_aa: CAISSLSDRYEQYF
v_call: TRBV10-3
j_call: TRBJ2-7
clone_size: -
d_call: -

cdr3_nt: TGCGCCAGCAGCCAAGTTGGGCAGGGGGCGTACGAGCAGTACTTC
cdr3_aa: CASSQVGQGAYEQYF
v_call: TRBV4-3
j_call: TRBJ2-7
clone_size: -
d_call: TRBD1

cdr3_nt: TGCGCCAGCAGCTTGGGTCCAGGCTTGAACACTGAAGCTTTCTTT
cdr3_aa: CASSLGPGLNTEAFF
v_call: TRBV5-1
j_call: TRBJ1-1
clone_size: -
d_call: -

cdr3_nt: TGTGCCAGCAGGGGGACAGCCCCGGGGGAGCAGTACTTC
cdr3_aa: CASRGTAPGEQYF
v_call: TRBV6-6
j_call: TRBJ2-7
clone_size: -
d_call: TRBD1

cdr3_nt: TGCGCCAGCAGCCAAGATGGCAGAAACTATGGCTACACCTTC
cdr3_aa: CASSQDGRNYGYTF
v_call: TRBV4-1
j_call: TRBJ1-2
clone_size: -
d_call: -

cdr3_nt: TGCGCCAGCAGTCAATCGGGGCACGTGAAGCTAGTAACTAATGAAAAACTGTTTTTT
cdr3_aa: CASSQSGHVKLVTNEKLFF
v_call: TRBV23-1
j_call: TRBJ1-4
clone_size: few
d_call: -

cdr3_nt: TGTGCCAGCAGCCCCCGAGGGGGCCCGAACACTGAAGCTTTCTTT
cdr3_aa: CASSPRGGPNTEAFF
v_call: TRBV7-9
j_call: TRBJ1-1
clone_size: few
d_call: TRBD1

cdr3_nt: TGTGCCTGCAAGGACAGGGGTCGAGGCAATGAAGCTTTCTTT
cdr3_aa: CACKDRGRGNEAFF
v_call: TRBV30
j_call: TRBJ1-1
clone_size: -
d_call: TRBD1

cdr3_nt: TGTGCCAGTACCTCTCACAAGACAGGGAAGGGTCGGACTGAAGCTTTCTTT
cdr3_aa: CASTSHKTGKGRTEAFF
v_call: TRBV19
j_call: TRBJ1-1
clone_size: few
d_call: TRBD1

cdr3_nt: TGTGCCAGCAGCGTGGACAGGGACGAGCAGTACTTC
cdr3_aa: CASSVDRDEQYF
v_call: TRBV11-1
j_call: TRBJ2-7
clone_size: few
d_call: TRBD1

cdr3_nt: TGTGCCAGCAGCGCGCACCTGGGGCAGGAATCGAAGGCTGAAGCTTTCTTT
cdr3_aa: CASSAHLGQESKAEAFF
v_call: TRBV21-1
j_call: TRBJ1-1
clone_size: -
d_call: -

cdr3_nt: TGTGCCAGTAGTATCAGCCGAGGGGAGACCCAGTACTTC
cdr3_aa: CASSISRGETQYF
v_call: TRBV19
j_call: TRBJ2-5
clone_size: -
d_call: -

cdr3_nt: TGTGCCAGCAGTTACGGGTTAGCGTCTCCCTACGAGCAGTACTTC
cdr3_aa: CASSYGLASPYEQYF
v_call: TRBV6-5
j_call: TRBJ2-7
clone_size: -
d_call: -

cdr3_nt: TGTGCCAGCAGCTTTCGTCGGGGGGATGAGCAGTTCTTC
cdr3_aa: CASSFRRGDEQFF
v_call: TRBV7-2
j_call: TRBJ2-1
clone_size: few
d_call: TRBD2

cdr3_nt: TGCGCCAGCAGCTTTCCAGGGCTCCAAGAGACCCAGTACTTC
cdr3_aa: CASSFPGLQETQYF
v_call: TRBV5-1
j_call: TRBJ2-5
clone_size: few
d_call: -

cdr3_nt: TGTGCCAGCAGCTGGACAGGATACTACACCTTC
cdr3_aa: CASSWTGYYTF
v_call: TRBV7-2
j_call: TRBJ1-2
clone_size: -
d_call: TRBD1

cdr3_nt: TGCGCCAGCAGCCCCGGGACTAGCGGAACCTCCTACGAGCAGTACTTC
cdr3_aa: CASSPGTSGTSYEQYF
v_call: TRBV4-3
j_call: TRBJ2-7
clone_size: many
d_call: TRBD2

cdr3_nt: TGTGCCAGCAGCCCCCTGGGGCAGGGCCCGGAGGATACGCAGTATTTT
cdr3_aa: CASSPLGQGPEDTQYF
v_call: TRBV7-8
j_call: TRBJ2-3
clone_size: few
d_call: -

cdr3_nt: TGTGCCAGCAGCTCGGGACTAGCGGGAGGGCCGGATACGCAGTATTTT
cdr3_aa: CASSSGLAGGPDTQYF
v_call: TRBV7-3
j_call: TRBJ2-3
clone_size: -
d_call: TRBD2

cdr3_nt: TGTGCCAGCAGCGCACAAAGCACAGGGAACTACGAGCAGTACTTC
cdr3_aa: CASSAQSTGNYEQYF
v_call: TRBV9
j_call: TRBJ2-7
clone_size: few
d_call: -

cdr3_nt: TGTGCCAGCAGCCAAGCGCCAGGGGGAGGAACTGAAGCTTTCTTT
cdr3_aa: CASSQAPGGGTEAFF
v_call: TRBV4-2
j_call: TRBJ1-1
clone_size: few
d_call: TRBD1

cdr3_nt: TGTGCCAGCAGTTACTCTAGGGACAGGGTTGGGGAGCAGTACTTC
cdr3_aa: CASSYSRDRVGEQYF
v_call: TRBV6-5
j_call: TRBJ2-7
clone_size: -
d_call: TRBD1

cdr3_nt: TGTGCCACCACTCGGGAGTTAATAGGTGAAGCTTTCTTT
cdr3_aa: CATTRELIGEAFF
v_call: TRBV6-1
j_call: TRBJ1-1
clone_size: -
d_call: -

cdr3_nt: TGTGCCAGCAGCTTAGGGGGACTAGTCCCCGACAATGAGCAGTTCTTC
cdr3_aa: CASSLGGLVPDNEQFF
v_call: TRBV13
j_call: TRBJ2-1
clone_size: -
d_call: TRBD2

cdr3_nt: TGCGCCAGCAGCGTCAGGGGCGGAACTGAAGCTTTCTTT
cdr3_aa: CASSVRGGTEAFF
v_call: TRBV5-1
j_call: TRBJ1-1
clone_size: -
d_call: -

cdr3_nt: TGTGCCAGCAGTGGGGGGGCCGGGGGCCTTGTTGGCTACACCTTC
cdr3_aa: CASSGGAGGLVGYTF
v_call: TRBV7-9
j_call: TRBJ1-2
clone_size: few
d_call: -

cdr3_nt: TGTGCCATCAGGGACAAGACGTACACTGAAGCTTTCTTT
cdr3_aa: CAIRDKTYTEAFF
v_call: TRBV10-3
j_call: TRBJ1-1
clone_size: few
d_call: -

cdr3_nt: TGCAGCGTTGAAGATCCGCCAACAGGGGAAAAACTGTTTTTT
cdr3_aa: CSVEDPPTGEKLFF
v_call: TRBV29-1
j_call: TRBJ1-4
clone_size: few
d_call: -

cdr3_nt: TGTGCCACCAGCGGGACTAGTAGGTTGGAGACCCAGTACTTC
cdr3_aa: CATSGTSRLETQYF
v_call: TRBV15
j_call: TRBJ2-5
clone_size: few
d_call: TRBD2

cdr3_nt: TGTGCCAGCAGCCCAGGGGAGATGTACACTGAAGCTTTCTTT
cdr3_aa: CASSPGEMYTEAFF
v_call: TRBV7-2
j_call: TRBJ1-1
clone_size: few
d_call: -

cdr3_nt: TGTGCCATCAGTGTAACGGAGTATGGCTACACCTTC
cdr3_aa: CAISVTEYGYTF
v_call: TRBV10-3
j_call: TRBJ1-2
clone_size: few
d_call: -

cdr3_nt: TGTGCCAGCAGCGGAAGCGGGAGGGCCACAGATACGCAGTATTTT
cdr3_aa: CASSGSGRATDTQYF
v_call: TRBV9
j_call: TRBJ2-3
clone_size: -
d_call: TRBD2

cdr3_nt: TGTGCCAGCAGTCGCACTTCGAACACCGGGGAGCTGTTTTTT
cdr3_aa: CASSRTSNTGELFF
v_call: TRBV28
j_call: TRBJ2-2
clone_size: -
d_call: -

cdr3_nt: TGTGCCAGCAGCTTGGAATCCAGGAACACTGAAGCTTTCTTT
cdr3_aa: CASSLESRNTEAFF
v_call: TRBV5-4
j_call: TRBJ1-1
clone_size: -
d_call: -

cdr3_nt: TGCGCCAGCAGCCCGGCGCAGGCTTCCAATGAGCAGTTCTTC
cdr3_aa: CASSPAQASNEQFF
v_call: TRBV5-1
j_call: TRBJ2-1
clone_size: few
d_call: -

cdr3_nt: TGTGCCAGCAGCCTATTGATATTGAAAAGGAACACTGAAGCTTTCTTT
cdr3_aa: CASSLLILKRNTEAFF
v_call: TRBV7-2
j_call: TRBJ1-1
clone_size: -
d_call: -

cdr3_nt: TGCGCCAGCAGCCACGAGAGCGGGAGGGCTGGGGCCAACGTCCTGACTTTC
cdr3_aa: CASSHESGRAGANVLTF
v_call: TRBV4-3
j_call: TRBJ2-6
clone_size: few
d_call: TRBD2

cdr3_nt: TGTGCCTGGGTCTCAGGGGGCACTGAAGCTTTCTTT
cdr3_aa: CAWVSGGTEAFF
v_call: TRBV30
j_call: TRBJ1-1
clone_size: few
d_call: TRBD1

cdr3_nt: TGCGCCAGCAGCTCAGGAACAGGGGGCAACTATGGCTACACCTTC
cdr3_aa: CASSSGTGGNYGYTF
v_call: TRBV5-1
j_call: TRBJ1-2
clone_size: -
d_call: TRBD1

cdr3_nt: TGTGCCAGCAGCGTAGGACTGAGCTATGGCTACACCTTC
cdr3_aa: CASSVGLSYGYTF
v_call: TRBV9
j_call: TRBJ1-2
clone_size: -
d_call: -

cdr3_nt: TGTGCCAGCAGCCTCAGAGCGGGAGGGGTAGAGACCCAGTACTTC
cdr3_aa: CASSLRAGGVETQYF
v_call: TRBV9
j_call: TRBJ2-5
clone_size: -
d_call: TRBD2

cdr3_nt: TGTGCCTGGGAAGCTCCGGGACAGGGTAATGAAAAACTGTTTTTT
cdr3_aa: CAWEAPGQGNEKLFF
v_call: TRBV30
j_call: TRBJ1-4
clone_size: -
d_call: TRBD1

cdr3_nt: TGTGCCAGCAGCGGCCAAGTCGCGGGAGCAGATACGCAGTATTTT
cdr3_aa: CASSGQVAGADTQYF
v_call: TRBV11-2
j_call: TRBJ2-3
clone_size: -
d_call: TRBD2

cdr3_nt: TGTGCCTGGTACAGACTAGCGGGGGGGACAGATACGCAGTATTTT
cdr3_aa: CAWYRLAGGTDTQYF
v_call: TRBV30
j_call: TRBJ2-3
clone_size: few
d_call: TRBD2

cdr3_nt: TGTGCCAGCAGGCCGGGACTAGCCCAAAACATTCAGTACTTC
cdr3_aa: CASRPGLAQNIQYF
v_call: TRBV28
j_call: TRBJ2-4
clone_size: few
d_call: TRBD2

cdr3_nt: TGCAGCGTCGGCGGAATCCAAGAGACCCAGTACTTC
cdr3_aa: CSVGGIQETQYF
v_call: TRBV29-1
j_call: TRBJ2-5
clone_size: -
d_call: -

cdr3_nt: TGTGCCAGCAGTCTTCCCGGACAGCCCCGGGGAGCTTTCTTT
cdr3_aa: CASSLPGQPRGAFF
v_call: TRBV28
j_call: TRBJ1-1
clone_size: few
d_call: -

cdr3_nt: TGTGCCAGCAGCCCATCCTACGAGCAGTACTTC
cdr3_aa: CASSPSYEQYF
v_call: TRBV14
j_call: TRBJ2-7
clone_size: -
d_call: -

cdr3_nt: TGTGCCAGCTCGCCCCAGACAGGGAATAACCCCCAGCATTTT
cdr3_aa: CASSPQTGNNPQHF
v_call: TRBV18
j_call: TRBJ1-5
clone_size: -
d_call: TRBD1

cdr3_nt: TGTGCCAGCATCAGGGGGATGAACACTGAAGCTTTCTTT
cdr3_aa: CASIRGMNTEAFF
v_call: TRBV2
j_call: TRBJ1-1
clone_size: few
d_call: TRBD1

cdr3_nt: TGTGCCAGTAGCGGGAGCTCCTACAATGAGCAGTTCTTC
cdr3_aa: CASSGSSYNEQFF
v_call: TRBV19
j_call: TRBJ2-1
clone_size: few
d_call: -

cdr3_nt: TGTGCCAGTTCACTAGGTAGCACAGATACGCAGTATTTT
cdr3_aa: CASSLGSTDTQYF
v_call: TRBV9
j_call: TRBJ2-3
clone_size: few
d_call: -

cdr3_nt: TGTGCCAGCTCACCACGGCATTACACTGAAGCTTTCTTT
cdr3_aa: CASSPRHYTEAFF
v_call: TRBV18
j_call: TRBJ1-1
clone_size: -
d_call: -

cdr3_nt: TGTGCCATCAGTGCCACCGGGACTAGCCTTGAGACCCAGTACTTC
cdr3_aa: CAISATGTSLETQYF
v_call: TRBV10-3
j_call: TRBJ2-5
clone_size: -
d_call: TRBD2

cdr3_nt: TGCGCCAGCAGCTTGCTCGGGAGCCAAGAGACCCAGTACTTC
cdr3_aa: CASSLLGSQETQYF
v_call: TRBV5-1
j_call: TRBJ2-5
clone_size: few
d_call: -